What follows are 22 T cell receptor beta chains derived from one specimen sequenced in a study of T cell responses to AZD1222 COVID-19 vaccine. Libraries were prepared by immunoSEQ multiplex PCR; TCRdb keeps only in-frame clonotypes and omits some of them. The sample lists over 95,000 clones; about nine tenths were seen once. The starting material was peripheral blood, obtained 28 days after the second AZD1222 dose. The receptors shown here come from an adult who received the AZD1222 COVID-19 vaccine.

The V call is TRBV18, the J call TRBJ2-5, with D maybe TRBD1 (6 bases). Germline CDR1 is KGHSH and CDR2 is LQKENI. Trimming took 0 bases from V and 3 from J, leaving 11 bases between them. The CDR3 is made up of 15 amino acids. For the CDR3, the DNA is TGTGCCAGCTCACCACCGAACAGGGTGGAAGAGACCCAGTACTTC. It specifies CASSPPNRVEETQYF.

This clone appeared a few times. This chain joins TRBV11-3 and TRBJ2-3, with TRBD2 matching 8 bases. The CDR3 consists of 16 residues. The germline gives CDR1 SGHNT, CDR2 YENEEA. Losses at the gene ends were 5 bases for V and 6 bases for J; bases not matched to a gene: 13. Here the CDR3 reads CASSLETSEIMDTQYF. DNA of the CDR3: TGTGCCAGCAGCCTCGAGACTAGCGAGATAATGGATACGCAGTATTTT. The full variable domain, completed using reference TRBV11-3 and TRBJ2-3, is EAGVVQSPRYKIIEKKQPVAFWCNPISGHNTLYWYLQNLGQGPELLIRYENEEAVDDSQLPKDRFSAERLKGVDSTLKIQPAELGDSAVYLCASSLETSEIMDTQYFGPGTRLTVL.

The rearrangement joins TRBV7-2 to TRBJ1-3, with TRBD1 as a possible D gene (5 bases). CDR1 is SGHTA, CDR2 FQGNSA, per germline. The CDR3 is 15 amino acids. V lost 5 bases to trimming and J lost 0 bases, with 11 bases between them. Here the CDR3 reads CASSPVGGSGNTIYF. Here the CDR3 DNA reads TGTGCCAGCAGCCCCGTCGGGGGCTCTGGAAACACCATATATTTT.

This CDR3 reads CASSKNRDRYTDTQYF. CDR3 DNA: TGTGCCAGCAGCAAAAACCGGGACCGATACACAGATACGCAGTATTTT. V is TRBV7-9 and J is TRBJ2-3; D assignment may be TRBD1 or TRBD2 (5 bases each). V was trimmed by 5 bases and J by 2 bases, leaving 17 bases between them. The germline CDR1 and CDR2 sequences are SEHNR and FQNEAQ (reference sequence). The CDR3 is 16 amino acids.

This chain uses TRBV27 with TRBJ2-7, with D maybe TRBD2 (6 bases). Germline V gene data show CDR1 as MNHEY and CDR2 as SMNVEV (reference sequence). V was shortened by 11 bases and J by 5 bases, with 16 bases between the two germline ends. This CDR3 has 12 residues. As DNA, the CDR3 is TGTGCCCGTCCGGGACTCCGGGACGAGCAGTACTTC. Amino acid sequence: CARPGLRDEQYF.

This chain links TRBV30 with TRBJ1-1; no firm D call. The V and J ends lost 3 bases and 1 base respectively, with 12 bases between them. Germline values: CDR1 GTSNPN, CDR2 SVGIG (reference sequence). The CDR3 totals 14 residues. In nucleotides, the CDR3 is TGTGCCTGGAGCCCGACTGACTGGAACACTGAAGCTTTCTTT. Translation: CAWSPTDWNTEAFF.

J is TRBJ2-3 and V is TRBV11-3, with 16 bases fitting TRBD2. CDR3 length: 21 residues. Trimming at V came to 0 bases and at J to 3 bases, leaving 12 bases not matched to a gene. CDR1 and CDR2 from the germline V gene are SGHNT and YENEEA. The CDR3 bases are TGTGCCAGCAGCTTAGAATTCTTGGGGACTAGCGGGAGGGCCAGTACAGATACGCAGTATTTT. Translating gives CASSLEFLGTSGRASTDTQYF.

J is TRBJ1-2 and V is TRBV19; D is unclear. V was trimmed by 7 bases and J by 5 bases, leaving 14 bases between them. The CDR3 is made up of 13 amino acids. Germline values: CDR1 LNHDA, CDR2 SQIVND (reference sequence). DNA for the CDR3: TGTGCCAGTAACCCGGGAGTGGGGTATGGCTACACCTTC. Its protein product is CASNPGVGYGYTF.

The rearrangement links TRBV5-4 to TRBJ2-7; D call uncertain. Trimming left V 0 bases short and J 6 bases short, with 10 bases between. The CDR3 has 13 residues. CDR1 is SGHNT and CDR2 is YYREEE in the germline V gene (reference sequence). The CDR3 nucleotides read TGTGCCAGCAGCTTGGCCGGTGGAGCCGAGCAGTACTTC. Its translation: CASSLAGGAEQYF.

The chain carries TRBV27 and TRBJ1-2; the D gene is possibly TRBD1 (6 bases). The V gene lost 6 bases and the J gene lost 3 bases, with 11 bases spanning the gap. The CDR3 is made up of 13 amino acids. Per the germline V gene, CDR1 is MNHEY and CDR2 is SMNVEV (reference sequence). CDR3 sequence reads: CASRAGAYYGYTF. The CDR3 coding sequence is TGTGCCAGCAGGGCAGGGGCCTACTATGGCTACACCTTC.

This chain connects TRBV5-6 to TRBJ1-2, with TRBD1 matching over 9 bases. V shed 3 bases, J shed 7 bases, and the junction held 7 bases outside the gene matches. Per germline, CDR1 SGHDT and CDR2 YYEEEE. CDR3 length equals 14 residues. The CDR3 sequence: CASSWRGQGFGYTF. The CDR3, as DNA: TGTGCCAGCAGCTGGCGCGGACAGGGGTTTGGCTACACCTTC.

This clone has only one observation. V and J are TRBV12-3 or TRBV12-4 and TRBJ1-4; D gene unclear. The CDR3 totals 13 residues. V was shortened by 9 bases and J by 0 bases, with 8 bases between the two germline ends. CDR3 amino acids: CASTVATNEKLFF. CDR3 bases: TGTGCCAGTACCGTCGCAACTAATGAAAAACTGTTTTTT.

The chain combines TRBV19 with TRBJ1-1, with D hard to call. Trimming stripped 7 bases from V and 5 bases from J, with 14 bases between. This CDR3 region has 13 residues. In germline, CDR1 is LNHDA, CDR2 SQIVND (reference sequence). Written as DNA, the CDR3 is TGTGCCAGTACCCCTGGGGTGCGGACTGAAGCTTTCTTT. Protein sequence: CASTPGVRTEAFF.

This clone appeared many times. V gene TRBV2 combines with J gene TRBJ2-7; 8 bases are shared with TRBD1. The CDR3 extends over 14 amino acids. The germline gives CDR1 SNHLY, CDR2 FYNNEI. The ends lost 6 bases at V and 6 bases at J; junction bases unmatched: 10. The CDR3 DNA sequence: TGTGCCAGCAGCGGCGGACAGGGTGTCTCCGAGCAGTACTTC. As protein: CASSGGQGVSEQYF.

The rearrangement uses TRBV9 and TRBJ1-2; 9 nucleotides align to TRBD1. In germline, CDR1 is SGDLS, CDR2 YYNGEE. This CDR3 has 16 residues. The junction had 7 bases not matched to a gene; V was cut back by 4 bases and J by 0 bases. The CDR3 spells CASSPGQGLTNYGYTF. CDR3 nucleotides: TGTGCCAGCAGCCCAGGACAGGGGCTAACTAACTATGGCTACACCTTC.

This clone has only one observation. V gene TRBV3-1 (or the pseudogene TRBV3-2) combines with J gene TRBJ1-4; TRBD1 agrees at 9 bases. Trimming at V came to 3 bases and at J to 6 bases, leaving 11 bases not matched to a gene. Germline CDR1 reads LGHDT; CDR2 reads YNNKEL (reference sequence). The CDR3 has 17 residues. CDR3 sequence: CASSQDRGTGRYEKLFF. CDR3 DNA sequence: TGTGCCAGCAGCCAGGATAGGGGGACAGGGAGGTATGAAAAACTGTTTTTT.

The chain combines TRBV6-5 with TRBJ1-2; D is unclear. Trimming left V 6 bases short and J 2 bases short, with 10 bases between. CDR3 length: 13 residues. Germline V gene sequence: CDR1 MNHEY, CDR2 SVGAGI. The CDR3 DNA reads TGTGCCAGCAGAACTCTACAGAACTATGGCTACACCTTC. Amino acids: CASRTLQNYGYTF.

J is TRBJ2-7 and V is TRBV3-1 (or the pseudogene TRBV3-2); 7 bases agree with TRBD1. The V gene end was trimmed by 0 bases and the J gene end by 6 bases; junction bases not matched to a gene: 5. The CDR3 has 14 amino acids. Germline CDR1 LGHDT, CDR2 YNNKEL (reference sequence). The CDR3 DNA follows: TGTGCCAGCAGCCAAGATTTGGGACAGCGCGAGCAGTACTTC. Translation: CASSQDLGQREQYF.

The CDR3 here is CASSSRRKNTGELFF. In DNA, the CDR3 is TGTGCCAGCAGCTCGAGACGGAAGAACACCGGGGAGCTGTTTTTT. The genes are TRBV7-6 and TRBJ2-2; unclear D gene. The CDR3 consists of 15 residues. V was shortened by 4 bases and J by 1 base, with 10 bases between the two germline ends. Germline lookup yields CDR1 SGHVS and CDR2 FNYEAQ.

CDR3 coding DNA: TGTGCCAGCAGTAATGGACTGAGGCCCACTGAAGCTTTCTTT. Translating gives CASSNGLRPTEAFF. J is TRBJ1-1 and V is TRBV6-5; D remains unclear. V lost 5 bases, J lost 4 bases, and 14 bases lay in between. Germline V gene data show CDR1 as MNHEY and CDR2 as SVGAGI. The length of the CDR3 is 14 residues.

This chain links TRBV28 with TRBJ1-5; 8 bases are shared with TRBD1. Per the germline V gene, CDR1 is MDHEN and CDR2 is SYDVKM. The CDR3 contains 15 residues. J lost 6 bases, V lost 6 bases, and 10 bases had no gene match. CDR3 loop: CASSSWTGTPQPQHF. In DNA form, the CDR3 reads TGTGCCAGCAGCTCCTGGACAGGGACCCCTCAGCCCCAGCATTTT.

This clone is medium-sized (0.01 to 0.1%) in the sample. CDR3 in amino acids: CASSSYSANEKLFF. The CDR3 DNA is TGTGCCAGCAGTTCTTATTCGGCTAATGAAAAACTGTTTTTT. The chain has TRBV27 and TRBJ1-4; D unresolved. The CDR3 sequence is 14 residues long. Germline CDR1 MNHEY, CDR2 SMNVEV (reference sequence). V lost 4 bases and J lost 3, with 9 bases in between.